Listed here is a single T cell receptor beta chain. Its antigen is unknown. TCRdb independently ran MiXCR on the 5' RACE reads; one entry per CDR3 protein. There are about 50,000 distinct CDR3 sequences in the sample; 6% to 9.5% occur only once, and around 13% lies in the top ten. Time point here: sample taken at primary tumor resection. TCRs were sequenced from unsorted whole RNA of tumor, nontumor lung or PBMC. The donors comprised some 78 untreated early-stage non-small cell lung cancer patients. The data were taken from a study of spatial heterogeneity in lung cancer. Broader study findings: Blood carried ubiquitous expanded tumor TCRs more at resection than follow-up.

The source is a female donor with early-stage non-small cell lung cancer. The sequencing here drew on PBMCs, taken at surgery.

CDR3 nucleotide sequence: TGTGCCAGCTCACCACCCGGCAGGGGGCCTAACTATGGCTACACCTTC. Translated: CASSPPGRGPNYGYTF. The chain recombines TRBV18 with TRBJ1-2; 8 bases are shared with TRBD1. Germline V CDR1 and CDR2: KGHSH, LQKENI. The J segment lost 0 bases and the V segment lost 0 bases, leaving 3 bases of the junction unmatched. The CDR3 totals 16 residues.